The rows below give T cell receptor beta chains drawn from one sample of a study of control samples from healthy donors and cancer patients. The assay was immunoSEQ multiplex PCR, and TCRdb's table has in-frame clones only and misses some. This repertoire shows about 220,000 clones, roughly 94% found once; its top ten account for 1.5%. Sequencing used blood. These receptors all come from a man over 45 in good health. Each CDR3 is given with its conserved first and last residue. The order of the fields is CDR3 protein, CDR3 DNA, J gene, V gene, D gene. D genes are given only for firm matches.

CASSLSSRDNSPLHF TGCGCCAGCAGCTTGTCCTCGAGGGATAATTCACCCCTCCACTTT TRBJ1-6 TRBV5-1 NA
CASSLDRTGDGYTF TGTGCCAGCAGCTTAGATCGGACGGGAGATGGCTACACCTTC TRBJ1-2 TRBV11-2 NA
CASSLGQGFDEQFF TGTGCCAGCTCATTAGGACAGGGGTTCGATGAGCAGTTCTTC TRBJ2-1 TRBV18 TRBD1
CASSLAAGGVRGGNEQFF TGCGCCAGCAGCTTGGCGGCGGGGGGCGTCCGCGGGGGCAATGAGCAGTTCTTC TRBJ2-1 TRBV5-1 TRBD2
CASSQHRDATGYEQYF TGCGCCAGCAGCCAACACCGGGACGCAACCGGTTACGAGCAGTACTTC TRBJ2-7 TRBV4-3 NA
CASSPTSGQETQYF TGTGCCAGTAGCCCGACTAGCGGCCAAGAGACCCAGTACTTC TRBJ2-5 TRBV19 TRBD2
CASSVGASGGSEQFF TGTGCCAGCAGCGTAGGGGCTAGCGGCGGGAGTGAGCAGTTCTTC TRBJ2-1 TRBV9 TRBD2
CAISEPSRDGYTF TGTGCCATCAGTGAGCCCTCAAGAGATGGCTACACCTTC TRBJ1-2 TRBV10-3 NA
CASSPAKGWTEAFF TGTGCCAGCTCACCCGCGAAGGGATGGACTGAAGCTTTCTTT TRBJ1-1 TRBV18 NA
CASSRDRESEQYF TGTGCCAGCAGCCGGGACAGGGAATCCGAGCAGTACTTC TRBJ2-7 TRBV27 TRBD1
CASSLSRRLNTEAFF TGTGCCAGCAGCTTATCTCGCAGGCTGAACACTGAAGCTTTCTTT TRBJ1-1 TRBV11-1 NA
CASSLQGDTEAFF TGTGCCAGCAGCTTACAGGGGGACACTGAAGCTTTCTTT TRBJ1-1 TRBV7-2 TRBD1
CASSVTGQGAGDTQYF TGTGCCAGCAGCGTAACGGGTCAGGGGGCGGGAGATACGCAGTATTTT TRBJ2-3 TRBV9 TRBD1
CASSHGGNTEAFF TGTGCCAGCAGCCATGGGGGGAACACTGAAGCTTTCTTT TRBJ1-1 TRBV3-1/TRBV3-2 NA
CASSPTGGVATEAFF TGCGCCAGCAGCCCTACAGGGGGCGTAGCTACTGAAGCTTTCTTT TRBJ1-1 TRBV5-1 TRBD1
CASSPGTGGWDEQYF TGTGCCAGCAGCCCAGGGACAGGGGGCTGGGACGAGCAGTACTTC TRBJ2-7 TRBV11-3 TRBD1
CASSWESDGQAAYEQYF TGTGCCAGCAGTTGGGAGAGCGACGGACAGGCTGCCTACGAGCAGTACTTC TRBJ2-7 TRBV6-2/TRBV6-3 TRBD1
CASSQGQGGFTYGYTF TGTGCCAGCAGTCAAGGACAAGGAGGGTTTACCTATGGCTACACCTTC TRBJ1-2 TRBV6-1 NA
CASATGSTDTQYF TGCGCCAGCGCGACAGGGTCGACAGATACGCAGTATTTT TRBJ2-3 TRBV5-1 TRBD1
CASSDGEITQYF TGTGCCAGCAGCGATGGTGAGATTACGCAGTATTTT TRBJ2-3 TRBV9 NA
CASRLRGALETQYF TGTGCCAGCAGACTGCGGGGGGCTTTGGAGACCCAGTACTTC TRBJ2-5 TRBV5-8 TRBD2
CASSTWTGFQGGELFF TGTGCCAGCAGCACCTGGACAGGGTTCCAGGGCGGGGAGCTGTTTTTT TRBJ2-2 TRBV11-2 TRBD1
CASSELGAGFLNEKLFF TGTGCCAGCAGTGAATTAGGGGCCGGTTTCTTGAATGAAAAACTGTTTTTT TRBJ1-4 TRBV6-1 NA
CAIGGEGMYTEAFF TGTGCCATTGGAGGGGAGGGGATGTACACTGAAGCTTTCTTT TRBJ1-1 TRBV10-3 NA
CAISESSYEQYF TGTGCCATCAGTGAGTCAAGCTACGAGCAGTACTTC TRBJ2-7 TRBV10-3 NA
CASSLARGPQQFF TGTGCCAGCAGCTTGGCCCGGGGCCCCCAGCAGTTCTTC TRBJ2-1 TRBV5-6 NA
CASMGQTYSGNTIYF TGTGCCAGCATGGGTCAGACGTACTCTGGAAACACCATATATTTT TRBJ1-3 TRBV3-1/TRBV3-2 NA
CASSYLEGAYGYTF TGTGCCAGCAGTTACCTCGAGGGGGCCTATGGCTACACCTTC TRBJ1-2 TRBV6-6 TRBD1
CASSLVAGQGKTNTEAFF TGTGCCAGCAGCTTGGTTGCTGGACAGGGCAAAACAAACACTGAAGCTTTCTTT TRBJ1-1 TRBV5-4 TRBD1